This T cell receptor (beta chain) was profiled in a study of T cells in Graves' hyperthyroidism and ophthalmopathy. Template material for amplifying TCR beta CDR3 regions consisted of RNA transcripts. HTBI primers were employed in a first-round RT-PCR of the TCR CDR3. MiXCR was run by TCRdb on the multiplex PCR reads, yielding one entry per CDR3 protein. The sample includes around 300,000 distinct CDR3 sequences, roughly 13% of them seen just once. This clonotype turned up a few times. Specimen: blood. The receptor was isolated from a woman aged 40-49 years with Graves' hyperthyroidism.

CDR3 in DNA: TGTGCCAGCAGCTTTATGGCTTCAGACGAGCAGTACTTC. Protein: CASSFMASDEQYF. The chain recombines TRBV7-9 with TRBJ2-7; D is unclear. Trimming removed 3 bases from V and 5 bases from J, with 11 bases in between. This CDR3 spans 13 amino acids. From germline, CDR1 is SEHNR and CDR2 FQNEAQ (reference sequence).